The entry that follows covers one TCR beta chain sequence. Its specificity is unknown. The data are from a study of CD8+CD57+ T cells in acquired aplastic anemia. Study observations and caveats: Any difference that existed in CD8+ Simpson's diversity between patients and controls was not significant. Common to patients and controls were twenty-nine CD8+ CDR3 sequences.

Profiling that covered TCR beta VDJ and CDR3 relied on genomic DNA as its template. MiXCR, applied by TCRdb to the reads, yields one record per CDR3 protein. Altogether just over 450,000 distinct CDR3 sequences are present, roughly a third being singletons, with the ten largest covering 0.82%. This CDR3 spans 15 amino acids. In germline, CDR1 is SNHLY, CDR2 FYNNEI. After removal of 6 bases from V and 3 bases from J, the junction contained 6 bases not matched to a gene. All sequencing subjects had displayed CD8+CD57+ cell expansion on flow cytometry. The TCR sequence derives from a human donor with aplastic anemia. The chain employs TRBV2 and TRBJ2-1, with 9 nucleotides matching TRBD1. Sample: sorted CD4+, CD8+, or CD8+CD57+ T cells (not recorded which) from PBMCs. This CDR3 is CASSPDRGFYNEQFF. The CDR3 region has the DNA TGTGCCAGCAGCCCCGACAGGGGGTTCTACAATGAGCAGTTCTTC.